This TCR beta chain derives from a study of prognosis after radiotherapy for stage I lung cancer. Study in general: The non-small cell lung cancer patients were all regarded as unsuitable for surgery on medical grounds.

Study observations and caveats: Usage of TRBV and TRBJ genes reportedly differed between metastatic and non-metastatic patients.

This clonotype came up many times. Antigen specificity is unknown. Trimming removed 1 base from V and 13 bases from J; junction bases left unmatched: 4. The CDR3 spans 12 residues. Germline loops: CDR1 SEHNR, CDR2 FQNEAQ (reference sequence). Amplification of the TCR beta CDR3 (from genomic DNA) was done by two-round multiplex PCR. Gene-specific primers for each TRBV and TRBJ gene drove first-round PCR. MiXCR was run by TCRdb on the multiplex PCR reads, yielding one entry per CDR3 protein. The sample has approximately 35,000 distinct CDR3 sequences; about 31% are singletons. This rearrangement joins TRBV7-9 to TRBJ2-1, with 7 bases aligning to TRBD2. The sequence came from a donor aged 50 or older with non-small cell lung cancer. Material: PBMCs, obtained before or after stereotactic body radiation therapy (not recorded which). For the CDR3, the DNA is TGTGCCAGCAGCTTAGGCGGGGGATCCCAGTTCTTC. Its protein product is CASSLGGGSQFF. Drawing the rest from reference TRBV7-9 and TRBJ2-1, the complete variable domain is DTGVSQNPRHKITKRGQNVTFRCDPISEHNRLYWYRQTLGQGPEFLTYFQNEAQLEKSRLLSDRFSAERPKGSFSTLEIQRTEQGDSAMYLCASSLGGGSQFFGPGTRLTVL.